The clone carrying this T cell receptor (beta chain) came up once. Its specificity is not known. These data are taken from a study of long-term antiretroviral therapy in people with HIV. Study-wide results and caveats: Clones that expanded before ART (that is, prior to treatment) dominated the repertoire at all time points. Diversity rose after ART but stayed below transplant donor controls. Against controls, HIV repertoires showed narrower ranges of CDR3 length.

CDR1 is SGHAT and CDR2 is FQNNGV in the germline V gene. The CDR3 spans 14 residues. The ends were cut back, 4 bases at V and 1 base at J, with 10 bases in the middle. Researchers ran immunoSEQ v3.0 at survey level. Profiling relied on immunoSEQ multiplex PCR, and the TCRdb table lists in-frame clones only, not all of them. In the table there are tens of thousands of clones, more than 75% of which are singletons. Here the sequenced sample was unsorted PBMCs, taken 2 years after starting antiretroviral therapy. This sequence was found in a man aged 50 or older with HIV. The chain employs TRBV11-2 and TRBJ2-5; either TRBD1 or TRBD2 may supply D (5 bases each). Written as DNA, the CDR3 is TGTGCCAGCAGCTGGACGGGGCCCCAAGAGACCCAGTACTTC. Protein: CASSWTGPQETQYF.